This note documents a single TCR beta chain sequence. The target antigen is unknown. The data belong to a study of cytomegalovirus exposure and HLA in healthy donors. Turning to the study itself: Researchers previously reported finding roughly 120 million unique TCR beta sequences from around 200 million T cells.

Findings and caveats of the study: Sequencing probably produced one cluster of sequence variants that were highly shared. TCR sequences were mostly rare, though some public TCRs occurred in many donors.

V lost 3 bases and J lost 4, with 12 bases in between. This CDR3 has 13 residues. Germline CDR1 is GTSNPN and CDR2 is SVGIG (reference sequence). PCR primers comprised 60 Vbeta and 13 Jbeta primers. Sequencing was performed with immunoSEQ multiplex PCR; in TCRdb, only in-frame clones are kept and a portion is missing. Of roughly 120,000 clones detected, 80% appear once; the ten largest clones hold more than 2.5%. Sequenced sample: PBMCs. The chain uses TRBV30 and TRBJ1-2; possible D gene TRBD1, 5 bases. This TCR came from a male donor in good health and CMV-seronegative. The CDR3 nucleotides are TGTGCCTGGAGCGGGGGGAGGGCCTATGGCTACACCTTC. Protein product: CAWSGGRAYGYTF.